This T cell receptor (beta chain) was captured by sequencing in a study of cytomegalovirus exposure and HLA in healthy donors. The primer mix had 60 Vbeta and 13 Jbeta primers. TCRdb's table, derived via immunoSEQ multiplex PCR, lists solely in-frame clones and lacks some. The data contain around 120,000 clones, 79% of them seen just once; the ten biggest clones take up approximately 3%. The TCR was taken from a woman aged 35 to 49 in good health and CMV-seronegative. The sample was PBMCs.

Here the CDR3 reads CASRVGGSNQPQHF. The CDR3 DNA follows: TGTGCCAGCAGAGTCGGTGGTAGCAATCAGCCCCAGCATTTT. The chain employs TRBV6-1 and TRBJ1-5; D is undetermined. CDR1 and CDR2 from the germline V gene are MNHNS and SASEGT. V gave up 6 bases and J gave up 0 bases, with 9 bases separating them. CDR3 length: 14 residues.